This TCR beta chain was sequenced during a study of cytomegalovirus exposure and HLA in healthy donors. A remark on this clone: Its target is not known.

This CDR3 comprises 15 residues. The germline V gene has CDR1 SNHLY and CDR2 FYNNEI. Trimming took 6 bases from V and 8 from J; bases not matched to a gene: 13. Study-wide results and limits: Analysis performed later found over 15,000 TCR beta sequences associated with HLA alleles at 0.05 false discovery rate. High sensitivity and specificity were reportedly achieved when the classifier diagnosed cytomegalovirus status.

The PCR had 60 Vbeta and 13 Jbeta primers. Profiled with immunoSEQ multiplex PCR; TCRdb holds only in-frame clones, not every one. Its clone listing holds approximately 110,000 clones. Everyone who donated was a healthy bone marrow donor. The rearrangement uses TRBV2 and TRBJ2-1; 7 bases are shared with TRBD2. The sequenced sample consisted of PBMCs. This receptor was identified in a man aged 35-49 years in good health and CMV-seronegative. In DNA, the CDR3 is TGTGCCAGCAGCCAGAGAGGCCGGGAGGTCGATGAGCAGTTCTTC. Amino acids: CASSQRGREVDEQFF.